These 23 T cell receptor beta chains share one sample of origin, sequenced in a study of human T cells and chemical hapten exposure. In TCRdb, the RACE reads were re-called with MiXCR into one record per CDR3 protein. Altogether just under 40,000 distinct CDR3 sequences are present, about an eighth being singletons, with the ten largest covering 2.3%. Time point noted: patch test 3, about 24 weeks after DPC sensitization. Treatment reported: therapeutic diphenylcyclopropenone sensitization with weekly scalp DPC. Unfractionated whole blood served as the source for total RNA extraction. The starting material was whole blood, obtained in connection with sensitization to the hapten diphenylcyclopropenone (DPC). These TCRs come from a woman aged 40 to 49 with alopecia areata. Some clones in this sample may be carry-over from other donors' samples.

There are a few counts of this clonotype. The chain uses TRBV6-6 and TRBJ2-3; 10 nucleotides agree with TRBD2. Germline V gene data show CDR1 as MNHNY and CDR2 as SVGAGI (reference sequence). The CDR3 extends over 16 amino acids. J lost 3 bases, V lost 6 bases, and 9 bases had no gene match. Here the CDR3 DNA reads TGTGCCAGCAGCGCTACCGGACTAGCGGATACAGATACGCAGTATTTT. Translating it yields CASSATGLADTDTQYF.

The table lists this clonotype with many counts. The rearrangement joins TRBV28 to TRBJ2-7; maybe TRBD1 (6 bases). This CDR3 has 15 amino acids. Per germline, CDR1 MDHEN and CDR2 SYDVKM. The V and J ends lost 5 bases and 3 bases respectively, with 17 bases between them. Here the CDR3 reads CASSEQGVYSYEQYF. As DNA, the CDR3 is TGTGCCAGCAGTGAACAGGGCGTATATAGCTACGAGCAGTACTTC.

The chain is built from TRBV29-1 and TRBJ2-2; D is possibly TRBD1 (5 bases). Trimming removed 6 bases from V and 8 bases from J, with 16 bases in between. The CDR3 is 13 residues long. The germline V gene has CDR1 SQVTM and CDR2 ANQGSEA. The CDR3 loop is CSVAQGQGGELFF. In nucleotides, the CDR3 is TGCAGCGTCGCCCAAGGGCAGGGAGGGGAGCTGTTTTTT.

The chain carries TRBV7-9 and TRBJ2-7; D is perhaps TRBD2 (5 bases). CDR1 is SEHNR and CDR2 is FQNEAQ in the germline V gene (reference sequence). This CDR3 is built from 15 residues. Between the trimmed V and J ends, which lost 0 bases and 4 bases, there was a span of 13 bases. CDR3 DNA: TGTGCCAGCAGCTTAGCCGGACTCGGGGTTTACGAGCAGTACTTC. Encoded protein: CASSLAGLGVYEQYF.

V is TRBV3-1 and J is TRBJ1-3; the D is unclear. The CDR3 has 12 amino acids. CDR1 LGHDT and CDR2 YNNKEL come from the germline V gene (reference sequence). Trimming stripped 7 bases from V and 4 bases from J, with 8 bases between. The CDR3 is CASTVTGNTIYF. The CDR3 DNA follows: TGTGCCAGCACCGTCACAGGAAACACCATATATTTT.

This clonotype has at least ten counts. V gene TRBV7-6 combines with J gene TRBJ1-1, with a weak D call TRBD1 (5 bases). V was shortened by 4 bases and J by 3 bases, with 21 bases between the two germline ends. The CDR3 runs to 17 residues. CDR1 and CDR2 from the germline V gene are SGHVS and FNYEAQ. CDR3 region: CASSSPGKDGGYTEAFF. In nucleotides, the CDR3 is TGTGCCAGCAGCTCCCCAGGGAAAGACGGGGGGTACACTGAAGCTTTCTTT.

Many counts were recorded for this clonotype. J is TRBJ2-7 and V is TRBV7-9; 8 positions match TRBD2. The CDR3 covers 14 residues. Germline V lookup: CDR1 SEHNR, CDR2 FQNEAQ (reference sequence). V dropped 8 bases and J dropped 4; count of bases not matched to a gene: 10. CDR3 protein: CASCEAGVRYEQYF. The CDR3 DNA is TGTGCCAGCTGCGAAGCGGGAGTGAGGTACGAGCAGTACTTC.

This clonotype showed up many times. CDR3 nucleotide sequence: TGTGCCAGCTCACCAGGGACTAGCGGGAGTGGGAATGAGCAGTTCTTC. Protein: CASSPGTSGSGNEQFF. This chain uses TRBV18 with TRBJ2-1; TRBD2 aligns across 14 bases. Trimming at V came to 2 bases and at J to 7 bases, leaving 4 bases not matched to a gene. The CDR3 extends over 16 amino acids. Germline CDR1 is KGHSH and CDR2 is LQKENI. Full variable domain (rest looked up from reference TRBV18 and TRBJ2-1): NAGVMQNPRHLVRRRGQEARLRCSPMKGHSHVYWYRQLPEEGLKFMVYLQKENIIDESGMPKERFSAEFPKEGPSILRIQQVVRGDSAAYFCASSPGTSGSGNEQFFGPGTRLTVL.

Here the CDR3 reads CASRLGEGSYGYTF. The CDR3 nucleotides read TGTGCCAGCAGGTTGGGTGAGGGAAGCTATGGCTACACCTTC. V is TRBV28 and J is TRBJ1-2, with no clear D. The CDR3 contains 14 residues. Between the trimmed V and J ends, which lost 6 bases and 4 bases, there was a span of 15 bases. Germline CDR1 reads MDHEN; CDR2 reads SYDVKM.

The sample holds a few counts of this clonotype. The genes are TRBV4-3 and TRBJ2-2, with D unresolved. This CDR3 comprises 16 residues. Trimming removed 0 bases at V and 4 bases at J, with 12 bases between. Germline assignment: CDR1 LGHNA and CDR2 YSLEER. DNA of the CDR3: TGCGCCAGCAGCCAAGACCCCCCCCTCGTCACCGGGGAGCTGTTTTTT. It codes for CASSQDPPLVTGELFF.

The genes are TRBV29-1 and TRBJ1-6; TRBD1 matches at 9 bases. The germline CDR1 and CDR2 sequences are SQVTM and ANQGSEA. V lost 5 bases to trimming and J lost 8 bases; unmatched junction nucleotides: 1. The CDR3 length is 12 residues. Written as DNA, the CDR3 is TGCAGCGTTCGGACAGGGGATTCACCCCTCCACTTT. This sequence encodes CSVRTGDSPLHF.

The rearrangement uses TRBV7-2 and TRBJ2-1; D is possibly TRBD2 (5 bases). The germline V gene encodes CDR1 SGHTA and CDR2 FQGNSA. CDR3 size: 17 residues. The V gene lost 1 base and the J gene lost 6 bases, with 19 bases spanning the gap. The CDR3 loop reads CASSLVRILGAPNEQFF. The CDR3 DNA follows: TGTGCCAGCAGCTTAGTAAGGATTTTGGGAGCCCCCAATGAGCAGTTCTTC.

This clonotype was counted between two and nine times. V and J are TRBV9 and TRBJ1-1, with D tentatively TRBD1 (5 bases). Germline V lookup: CDR1 SGDLS, CDR2 YYNGEE. The CDR3 spans 15 residues. V lost 0 bases, J lost 4 bases, and 13 bases lay in between. The CDR3 bases are TGTGCCAGCAGCGTAGGGGTCACTGGGACCACTGAAGCTTTCTTT. This gives the protein CASSVGVTGTTEAFF.

The genes are TRBV6-2 or TRBV6-3 and TRBJ2-3, with D maybe TRBD1 (5 bases). Germline-derived CDR1 and CDR2 are MNHEY and SVGEGT. The CDR3 is 12 amino acids. Here the CDR3 reads CKGAIRTDTQYF. The CDR3 DNA reads TGTAAAGGGGCTATCCGCACAGATACGCAGTATTTT.

This chain joins TRBV6-2 or TRBV6-3 and TRBJ2-7, with a weak D call TRBD2 (5 bases). This CDR3 has 13 amino acids. Germline CDR1 and CDR2: MNHEY and SVGEGT. Trimming took off 8 bases at V and 4 bases at J, with 15 bases between the two ends. DNA of the CDR3: TGTGCCAGCTTGACACCTTCGGGGTACGAGCAGTACTTC. The encoded protein is CASLTPSGYEQYF.

The chain joins TRBV29-1 to TRBJ1-2, with TRBD1 as a possible D gene (5 bases). The V end was cut by 7 bases, the J end by 7 bases, with 13 bases between. Looked up from germline, CDR1 is SQVTM and CDR2 is ANQGSEA. The CDR3 is 11 amino acids. The CDR3, as DNA: TGCAGCGCCCTGATGACAGCTGGCTACACCTTC. Amino acid sequence: CSALMTAGYTF.

The J gene is TRBJ1-2, the V gene TRBV7-2, with D unclear. The CDR3 length is 14 residues. The V and J ends lost 5 bases and 2 bases respectively, with 12 bases between them. Germline V CDR1 and CDR2: SGHTA, FQGNSA. CDR3 bases: TGTGCCAGCAGCGGAGGAGGAGGAAACTATGGCTACACCTTC. Protein sequence: CASSGGGGNYGYTF.

V usage is TRBV5-1 and J usage is TRBJ2-5, with D tentatively TRBD1 (6 bases). This CDR3 has 14 amino acids. Trimming took 0 bases from V and 5 from J, leaving 11 bases between them. Germline V lookup: CDR1 SGHRS, CDR2 YFSETQ. The CDR3 DNA reads TGCGCCAGCAGCTTGGGACAGGCTACGGAGACCCAGTACTTC. It encodes CASSLGQATETQYF.

In its sample, this clonotype was seen a few times. The genes are TRBV29-1 and TRBJ2-5, with a possible D match to TRBD1 (5 bases). Germline CDR1 is SQVTM and CDR2 is ANQGSEA. The CDR3 runs 12 residues. V was clipped by 3 bases and J by 7 bases, with 12 bases between them. The CDR3 coding sequence is TGCAGCGTTGAGCTGGGGCCGGGGACCCAGTACTTC. Translated, it gives CSVELGPGTQYF.

The sample holds many counts of this clonotype. The chain combines TRBV6-2 or TRBV6-3 with TRBJ2-5; D is perhaps TRBD1 or TRBD2 (5 bases each). The germline V gene encodes CDR1 MNHEY and CDR2 SVGEGT. V was pared by 6 bases and J by 5 bases, with 19 bases between. CDR3 length equals 15 residues. CDR3 protein: CASRPGTSARETQYF. CDR3 bases: TGTGCCAGCAGACCCGGGACCTCCGCAAGGGAGACCCAGTACTTC.

This clonotype was picked up many times. The chain links TRBV10-1 to TRBJ2-2; D ambiguous. V lost 8 bases, J lost 4 bases, and 11 bases lay in between. The CDR3 is 13 residues long. Per the germline V gene, CDR1 is WNHNN and CDR2 is SYGVQD (reference sequence). The CDR3: CASCKGSTGELFF. DNA of the CDR3: TGCGCCAGCTGTAAGGGATCCACCGGGGAGCTGTTTTTT.

This clonotype was counted between two and nine times. CDR3 protein: CASSALSEQYF. DNA of the CDR3: TGTGCCAGCAGCGCCCTCTCCGAGCAGTACTTC. The V call is TRBV7-2, the J call TRBJ2-7; D unclear. The length of the CDR3 is 11 residues. The V gene's germline CDR1 is SGHTA and CDR2 FQGNSA. V shed 5 bases and J shed 6 bases, with 8 bases lying between them.

At least ten counts were recorded for this clonotype. The J gene is TRBJ2-1, the V gene TRBV6-5, with 12 bases fitting TRBD2. The germline CDR1 and CDR2 sequences are MNHEY and SVGAGI. With V trimmed by 6 bases and J by 3 bases, 6 bases remained unmatched. The CDR3 extends over 16 amino acids. The CDR3 DNA follows: TGTGCCAGCAGAATGACTAGCGGGGGCTTCTACAATGAGCAGTTCTTC. Its protein product is CASRMTSGGFYNEQFF.